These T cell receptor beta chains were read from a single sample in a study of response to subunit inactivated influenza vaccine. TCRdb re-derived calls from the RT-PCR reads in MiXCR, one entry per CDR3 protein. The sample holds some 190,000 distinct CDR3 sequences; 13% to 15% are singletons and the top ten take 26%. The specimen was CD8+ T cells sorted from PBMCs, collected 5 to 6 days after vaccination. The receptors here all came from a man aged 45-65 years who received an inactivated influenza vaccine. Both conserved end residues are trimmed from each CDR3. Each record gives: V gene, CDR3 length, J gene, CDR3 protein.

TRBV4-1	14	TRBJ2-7	ASSHGLAESSYEQY
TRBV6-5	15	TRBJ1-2	ASSYSLPLRGAHGYT
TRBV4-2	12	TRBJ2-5	ASSHQGAEETQY
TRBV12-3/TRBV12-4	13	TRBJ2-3	ASSGWTSGTDTQY
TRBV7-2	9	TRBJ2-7	ASSVYYEQY
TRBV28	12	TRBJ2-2	ASNRDTANGELF
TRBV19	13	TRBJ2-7	ASKTGFGGSYEQY
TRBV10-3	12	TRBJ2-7	AITSGGMSYEQY
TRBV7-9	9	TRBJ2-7	ASIPPTGQY
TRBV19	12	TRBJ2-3	ASSVGGHADTQY
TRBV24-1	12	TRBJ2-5	ATSDQDFGETQY
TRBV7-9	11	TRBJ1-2	ASSRTVLYGYT
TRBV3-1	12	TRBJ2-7	ASSQDRVFYEQY
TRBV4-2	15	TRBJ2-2	ASSQPRLAGGPGELF
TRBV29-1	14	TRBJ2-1	SVAGGDPPSYNEQF
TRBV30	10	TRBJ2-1	AWNNIVDEQF
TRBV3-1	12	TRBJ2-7	ASSQAGLDYEQY
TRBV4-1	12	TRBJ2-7	ASSQVSLEAEQY
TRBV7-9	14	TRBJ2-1	ASSRPGTSSYNEQF
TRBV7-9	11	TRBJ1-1	APAAVEGTEAF
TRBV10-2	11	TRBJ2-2	ASQWRATGELF
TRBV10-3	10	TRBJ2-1	STMTIYNEQF
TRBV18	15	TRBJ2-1	ASSPGTSGRVYNEQF
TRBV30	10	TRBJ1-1	AWDAYYTEAF
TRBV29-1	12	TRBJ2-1	SVEGRSSYNEQF
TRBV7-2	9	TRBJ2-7	ASSPGHEQY
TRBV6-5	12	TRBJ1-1	ASSYREGGTEAF
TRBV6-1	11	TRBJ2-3	ASSDGGQNTQY
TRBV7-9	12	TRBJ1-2	ASSLGTGVYGYT
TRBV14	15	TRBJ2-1	ASSQAPFYASTNEQF
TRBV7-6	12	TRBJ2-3	ASSLVSLPDTQY
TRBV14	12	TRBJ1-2	ASSQERRTNGYT
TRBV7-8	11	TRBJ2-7	ASSFAVENEQY
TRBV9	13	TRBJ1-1	ASSVALGAGTEAF
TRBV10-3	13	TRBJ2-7	AISGYGVSSYEQY
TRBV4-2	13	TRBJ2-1	ASSQGDRGGDEQF
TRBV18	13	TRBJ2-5	ASSPPGTGRETQY
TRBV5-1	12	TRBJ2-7	ASHPLGGQYEQY
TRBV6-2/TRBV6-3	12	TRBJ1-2	ASRPYREVDGYT
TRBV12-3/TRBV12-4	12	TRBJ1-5	ASSPTDSNQPQH
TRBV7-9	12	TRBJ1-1	ASRPDSRNTEAF
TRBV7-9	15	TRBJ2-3	ASSYIPGQGVSDTQY
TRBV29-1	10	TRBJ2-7	SVRTETYEQY
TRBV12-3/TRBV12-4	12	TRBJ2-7	ASSPGTVSYEQY
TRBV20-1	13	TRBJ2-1	SSDSGTGLYNEQF
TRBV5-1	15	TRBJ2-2	ASSPGRDWGYAGELF
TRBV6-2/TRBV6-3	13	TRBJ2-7	ASSYTPGLAGVKY
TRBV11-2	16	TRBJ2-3	ASSTRTRLAGGLDTQY
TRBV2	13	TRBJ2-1	ASSDGVGEYNEQF
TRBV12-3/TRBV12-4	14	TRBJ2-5	ASSSPRLAGQETQY
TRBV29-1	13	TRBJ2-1	SVPLAEPFYNEQF
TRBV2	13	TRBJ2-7	ASSEAGLAFYEQY
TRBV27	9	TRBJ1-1	ASSLHMPAF
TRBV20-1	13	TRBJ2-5	SARDPDDNQETQY
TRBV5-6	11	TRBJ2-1	ASSPGTSWEQF
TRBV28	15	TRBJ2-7	ASSSYSIRYSSYEQY
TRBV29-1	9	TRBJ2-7	SVQGVHEQY